This is a list of T cell receptor beta chains from one sample in a study of cytomegalovirus exposure and HLA in healthy donors. Measured with immunoSEQ multiplex PCR; TCRdb has only the in-frame clones, and not every one. This table has some 110,000 clones, around 10% appearing once. The sequenced material came from PBMCs. The origin of the receptors is a young man in good health and CMV-seronegative. Both conserved end residues are part of each CDR3. The D gene is left open where the match is weak. Only some rows state a clone size, as once, few, many or a class for expanded clones.

V: TRBV29-1
size: -
D: -
J: TRBJ2-7
CDR3: CSATTGSYEQYF
DNA: TGCAGCGCTACCACAGGTTCCTACGAGCAGTACTTC

V: TRBV5-1
size: -
D: -
J: TRBJ1-6
CDR3: CASSLGGSTDNSPLHF
DNA: TGCGCCAGCAGCTTGGGAGGGTCAACGGATAATTCACCCCTCCACTTT

V: TRBV7-3
size: few
D: TRBD2
J: TRBJ2-2
CDR3: CASSWEGLTGELFF
DNA: TGTGCCAGCAGCTGGGAGGGTCTCACCGGGGAGCTGTTTTTT

V: TRBV5-1
size: -
D: TRBD1
J: TRBJ1-1
CDR3: CASSSGQENTEAFF
DNA: TGCGCCAGCAGCTCGGGACAGGAGAACACTGAAGCTTTCTTT

V: TRBV7-6
size: few
D: -
J: TRBJ1-5
CDR3: CASSLSGGNQPQHF
DNA: TGTGCCAGCAGCTTATCTGGCGGTAATCAGCCCCAGCATTTT

V: TRBV4-1
size: -
D: -
J: TRBJ1-4
CDR3: CASSRGLTNEKLFF
DNA: TGCGCCAGCAGCCGGGGGCTAACTAATGAAAAACTGTTTTTT

V: TRBV7-6
size: -
D: TRBD1
J: TRBJ2-2
CDR3: CASSLGLQGATGELFF
DNA: TGTGCCAGCAGCTTAGGCTTACAGGGGGCCACCGGGGAGCTGTTTTTT

V: TRBV6-5
size: -
D: TRBD1
J: TRBJ1-4
CDR3: CASSYARDRSNEKLFF
DNA: TGTGCCAGCAGTTACGCCCGGGACAGATCTAATGAAAAACTGTTTTTT

V: TRBV14
size: -
D: TRBD1
J: TRBJ2-1
CDR3: CASSPDRGHYEQFF
DNA: TGTGCCAGCAGCCCGGACAGGGGGCATTATGAGCAGTTCTTC

V: TRBV7-8
size: -
D: -
J: TRBJ2-7
CDR3: CASSTNRESNEQYF
DNA: TGTGCCAGCAGCACGAACAGGGAGAGCAACGAGCAGTACTTC

V: TRBV5-1
size: few
D: TRBD2
J: TRBJ2-3
CDR3: CASSPLAGSTPDTQYF
DNA: TGCGCCAGCAGCCCGCTAGCGGGGTCCACCCCAGATACGCAGTATTTT

V: TRBV7-2
size: -
D: -
J: TRBJ1-1
CDR3: CASSLQTSMNTEAFF
DNA: TGTGCCAGCAGCCTGCAGACAAGCATGAACACTGAAGCTTTCTTT

V: TRBV6-1
size: few
D: TRBD2
J: TRBJ2-1
CDR3: CASSEGLAGLSSYNEQFF
DNA: TGTGCCAGCAGTGAAGGGCTAGCGGGACTGAGCTCCTACAATGAGCAGTTCTTC

V: TRBV10-3
size: -
D: -
J: TRBJ2-1
CDR3: CAVRDSPYNEQFF
DNA: TGTGCCGTCCGGGACTCCCCTTACAATGAGCAGTTCTTC

V: TRBV6-4
size: few
D: TRBD2
J: TRBJ2-3
CDR3: CASSDYAGGRNTQYF
DNA: TGTGCCAGCAGTGACTATGCGGGGGGGCGAAATACGCAGTATTTT

V: TRBV25-1
size: few
D: -
J: TRBJ2-2
CDR3: CASSEYKGDTGELFF
DNA: TGTGCCAGCAGTGAATATAAAGGAGACACCGGGGAGCTGTTTTTT

V: TRBV2
size: few
D: TRBD1
J: TRBJ2-2
CDR3: CASRTQGFATGELFF
DNA: TGTGCCAGCAGAACACAGGGGTTTGCCACCGGGGAGCTGTTTTTT

V: TRBV19
size: few
D: TRBD1
J: TRBJ2-6
CDR3: CASTDLTGTTGANVLTF
DNA: TGTGCCAGTACTGACCTGACAGGGACAACCGGGGCCAACGTCCTGACTTTC

V: TRBV2
size: few
D: -
J: TRBJ1-5
CDR3: CASSLDTLAQHF
DNA: TGTGCCAGCAGTCTGGACACTTTGGCCCAGCATTTT